The source of this T cell receptor (beta chain) is a study of response to subunit inactivated influenza vaccine. General study points: The authors proposed limited new T cell recruitment per seasonal influenza vaccination.

The CDR3 is 14 amino acids. Trimming pared 1 base from V and 6 bases from J, leaving 9 bases between. Per the germline V gene, CDR1 is SGHAT and CDR2 is FQNNGV. Points on this clonotype: Its antigen is undetermined.

TCRdb used MiXCR to reprocess the RT-PCR reads, holding one entry per CDR3 protein. Altogether about 480,000 distinct CDR3 sequences are present, roughly 9.8% being singletons, with the ten largest covering about 12%. The rearrangement uses TRBV11-2 and TRBJ2-2, with D perhaps matching TRBD2 (6 bases). The receptor was derived from a man aged 50-60 years who received an inactivated influenza vaccine. Source: PBMCs from blood, taken roughly 46 days after vaccination. CDR3 DNA sequence: TGTGCCAGCAGCTTAGTCGGGAGTGCCGGGGAGCTGTTTTTT. Amino acid sequence: CASSLVGSAGELFF. The full variable domain, in which reference TRBV11-2 and TRBJ2-2 provide the parts outside the CDR3, is EAGVAQSPRYKIIEKRQSVAFWCNPISGHATLYWYQQILGQGPKLLIQFQNNGVVDDSQLPKDRFSAERLKGVDSTLKIQPAKLEDSAVYLCASSLVGSAGELFFGEGSRLTVL.